These 3 T cell receptor beta chains originate from one sample sequenced in a study of T cell clones after liver transplantation. Some clones are missing from TCRdb's copy, which holds only in-frame ones; the method was immunoSEQ multiplex PCR. This repertoire shows 99,000 or so clones, about 81% found once; its top ten account for 0.99%. Source: CD4+ T cells from blood, taken before liver transplant. Receptors were obtained from a human donor who received a liver transplant.

The V gene is TRBV6-4, the J gene TRBJ2-2, with D unresolved. The CDR3 is 16 residues long. V lost 2 bases and J 7 bases, leaving 17 bases between the germline ends. Germline-derived CDR1 and CDR2 are MRHNA and SNTAGT. The CDR3 protein is CASSDQPPEAGGELFF. CDR3 nucleotide sequence: TGTGCCAGCAGTGACCAGCCCCCCGAAGCCGGCGGGGAGCTGTTTTTT.

This clone was counted only a few times. The rearrangement links TRBV19 to TRBJ1-2; a weak D match, TRBD1 (6 bases). The CDR3 spans 13 residues. Per the germline V gene, CDR1 is LNHDA and CDR2 is SQIVND (reference sequence). The V and J ends lost 7 bases and 8 bases respectively, with 17 bases between them. CDR3 loop: CASMFSGARGYTF. The CDR3 DNA reads TGTGCCAGTATGTTTTCGGGGGCCAGGGGCTACACCTTC. Drawing the rest from reference TRBV19 and TRBJ1-2, the complete variable domain is DGGITQSPKYLFRKEGQNVTLSCEQNLNHDAMYWYRQDPGQGLRLIYYSQIVNDFQKGDIAEGYSVSREKKESFPLTVTSAQKNPTAFYLCASMFSGARGYTFGSGTRLTVV.

The chain is built from TRBV7-8 and TRBJ2-7, with D possibly being TRBD2 (5 bases). Trimming removed 5 bases from V and 0 bases from J, with 17 bases in between. Germline V lookup: CDR1 SGHVS, CDR2 FQNEAQ. This CDR3 comprises 16 residues. As DNA, the CDR3 is TGTGCCAGCAGCCCCCGAGACGGGATCCTCTCCTACGAGCAGTACTTC. It yields the protein CASSPRDGILSYEQYF.